The TCR beta chain under discussion was sequenced for a study of blood T cell repertoires in COVID-19. Looking at the study overall: Spain, Italy and the United States supplied samples that represented acute and convalescent COVID-19.

Germline lookup yields CDR1 SNHLY and CDR2 FYNNEI. The J segment lost 4 bases and the V segment lost 6 bases, leaving 5 bases of the junction unmatched. The CDR3 has 14 residues. The assay was immunoSEQ multiplex PCR, and TCRdb's table has in-frame clones only and misses some. Among 45,000 to 65,000 clones listed, around four fifths were seen once. Enrolment of Seattle patients took place during active infection, and they were followed longitudinally. This clone was counted once. The V call is TRBV2, the J call TRBJ2-1; the match to TRBD2 covers 8 bases. Sequenced sample: peripheral blood. This receptor was taken from a man aged 25-45 years with COVID-19, enrolled during active disease. The CDR3 DNA reads as TGTGCCAGCAGCGGGGGGGGGCAGTACAATGAGCAGTTCTTC. It codes for CASSGGGQYNEQFF.